The 28 T cell receptor beta chains listed next were all sequenced from one sample in a study of cytotoxic CD8 clonotypes in ibrutinib-treated CLL (dated by TCRdb to the early 2020s). Library preparation used the immunoSEQ multiplex PCR assay. TCRdb took this table from immuneACCESS and kept in-frame rearrangements with V and J called. Such tables lack part of the clones; where checked against another copy, unresolved V genes explain under half of the gap, and the rest is unexplained. This sample is represented by 35,000 to 45,000 clones; 70% to 80% of them were singletons. The top ten clonotypes cover 16% of the sample. The time point label on this specimen signifies: progressive disease on ibrutinib. The specimen was PBMCs, collected at disease progression, from a patient treated with ibrutinib. All receptors derive from a human donor with chronic lymphocytic leukemia.

J is TRBJ2-5 and V is TRBV6-1; no definite D call. V was shortened by 1 base and J by 13 bases, with 7 bases between the two germline ends. Germline CDR1 is MNHNS and CDR2 is SASEGT. The CDR3 totals 10 residues. The CDR3 here is CASSEEVRYF. Here the CDR3 DNA reads TGTGCCAGCAGTGAAGAGGTACGGTACTTC.

This chain uses TRBV6-1 with TRBJ1-1; D remains ambiguous. Germline CDR1 is MNHNS and CDR2 is SASEGT. This CDR3 spans 14 amino acids. V lost 1 base and J 3 bases, leaving 9 bases between the germline ends. The CDR3 DNA reads as TGTGCCAGCAGTGAAGGGGTATGGGACACTGAAGCTTTCTTT. This sequence encodes CASSEGVWDTEAFF.

V and J are TRBV19 and TRBJ1-1, with D hard to call. Germline CDR1 LNHDA, CDR2 SQIVND (reference sequence). CDR3 length: 15 residues. V was cut by 5 bases and J by 2 bases, with 15 bases left in between. The CDR3 DNA reads TGTGCCAGTAGTGCAGGTGGGCAGATAAACACTGAAGCTTTCTTT. Encoded protein: CASSAGGQINTEAFF.

The chain joins TRBV11-2 to TRBJ2-2; the match to TRBD2 covers 13 bases. CDR3 length equals 16 residues. V lost 8 bases and J lost 4; bases outside the gene matches: 7. Germline V gene sequence: CDR1 SGHAT, CDR2 FQNNGV. CDR3 loop: CASRDTSGGATGELFF. The CDR3 nucleotides are TGTGCCAGCCGGGACACTAGCGGGGGGGCCACCGGGGAGCTGTTTTTT.

This rearrangement joins TRBV6-4 to TRBJ1-5; TRBD1 matches at 7 bases. The V and J ends lost 2 bases and 6 bases, in that order; junction bases with no gene match: 7. Germline assignment: CDR1 MRHNA and CDR2 SNTAGT. The CDR3 consists of 15 residues. CDR3 residues: CASSDGQGGGQPQHF. The CDR3 coding sequence is TGTGCCAGCAGTGACGGGCAGGGGGGAGGTCAGCCCCAGCATTTT.

The V and J genes are TRBV7-8 and TRBJ1-2, with D tentatively TRBD1 (5 bases). This CDR3 region has 13 residues. The V end lost 5 bases, the J end lost 3 bases, and 10 bases lay between the germline ends. Germline loops: CDR1 SGHVS, CDR2 FQNEAQ. CDR3 residues: CASSPDSYYGYTF. In nucleotides, the CDR3 is TGTGCCAGCAGCCCCGACAGTTACTATGGCTACACCTTC.

The rearrangement joins TRBV12-5 to TRBJ1-1, with a tentative D call TRBD1 (6 bases). In germline, CDR1 is LGHNT, CDR2 FRNRAP. CDR3 size: 17 residues. V was shortened by 1 base and J by 1 base, with 16 bases between the two germline ends. The CDR3 loop is CASGLAPTGQQNTEAFF. The CDR3, as DNA: TGTGCTAGTGGTTTGGCTCCTACCGGACAGCAGAACACTGAAGCTTTCTTT.

The rearrangement links TRBV7-9 to TRBJ2-5; a possible D gene is TRBD2 (5 bases). The CDR3 loop spans 14 amino acids. The germline CDR1 and CDR2 sequences are SEHNR and FQNEAQ (reference sequence). V was shortened by 3 bases and J by 0 bases, with 8 bases between the two germline ends. The CDR3 DNA follows: TGTGCCAGCAGCTTCTCCGGGAACCAAGAGACCCAGTACTTC. Protein sequence: CASSFSGNQETQYF. Combining the CDR3 with reference TRBV7-9 and TRBJ2-5 gives the whole variable domain DTGVSQNPRHKITKRGQNVTFRCDPISEHNRLYWYRQTLGQGPEFLTYFQNEAQLEKSRLLSDRFSAERPKGSFSTLEIQRTEQGDSAMYLCASSFSGNQETQYFGPGTRLLVL.

This rearrangement joins TRBV23-1 to TRBJ2-3; TRBD2 matches at 16 bases. TRBV23-1 is an ORF, and what it does is uncertain. The CDR3 runs to 17 residues. V shed 2 bases, J shed 1 base, and the junction held 0 bases outside the gene matches. CDR3 nucleotides: TGCGCCAGCAGTCAAGGGACTAGCGGGGGGGGCACAGATACGCAGTATTTT. Translating gives CASSQGTSGGGTDTQYF.

The chain is built from TRBV5-1 and TRBJ2-5, with TRBD2 as a possible D gene (5 bases). This CDR3 contains 14 residues. Trimming removed 0 bases from V and 5 bases from J, with 11 bases in between. In germline, CDR1 is SGHRS, CDR2 YFSETQ. The CDR3 here is CASSLAGVLETQYF. CDR3 sequence (DNA): TGCGCCAGCAGCTTGGCCGGGGTGCTGGAGACCCAGTACTTC.

The chain joins TRBV5-1 to TRBJ1-4; 10 bases are a match to TRBD1. The CDR3 spans 13 residues. The V gene's germline CDR1 is SGHRS and CDR2 YFSETQ. V dropped 4 bases and J dropped 7; count of bases not matched to a gene: 1. The CDR3 region is CASSGTGAEKLFF. The CDR3 DNA is TGCGCCAGCAGCGGGACAGGGGCTGAAAAACTGTTTTTT.

This clone was counted a few times. The CDR3, as DNA: TGTGCCAGTAGTAAACAGGGGGTGATCACTGAAGCTTTCTTT. Its protein product is CASSKQGVITEAFF. V is TRBV19 and J is TRBJ1-1; 8 bases match TRBD1. Germline CDR1 LNHDA, CDR2 SQIVND (reference sequence). V lost 4 bases and J lost 4; bases outside the gene matches: 5. This CDR3 comprises 14 residues.

The chain uses TRBV6-6 and TRBJ2-5; D is possibly TRBD2 (5 bases). The J call may be mistaken, given a closer DNA end match to TRBJ2-7. CDR1 MNHNY and CDR2 SVGAGI come from the germline V gene (reference sequence). The CDR3 sequence is 15 residues long. Here the CDR3 reads CASSHTWPGAYEQYF. As DNA, the CDR3 is TGTGCCAGCAGTCATACCTGGCCCGGGGCCTACGAGCAGTACTTC.

The chain recombines TRBV6-1 with TRBJ2-7, with D possibly TRBD2 on 6 matching bases. The CDR3 loop spans 15 amino acids. V shed 5 bases and J shed 5 bases, with 19 bases lying between them. Per germline, CDR1 MNHNS and CDR2 SASEGT. CDR3: CASSRGRGVSHEQYF. The CDR3 DNA follows: TGTGCCAGCAGTAGGGGCCGCGGGGTTTCCCACGAGCAGTACTTC.

As DNA, the CDR3 is TGCAGTGCTGGACCACGGAATGAGCAGTTCTTC. Translating it yields CSAGPRNEQFF. This chain uses TRBV20-1 with TRBJ2-1; D gene unclear. The length of the CDR3 is 11 residues. V lost 5 bases, J lost 7 bases, and 9 bases lay in between. Germline V gene sequence: CDR1 DFQATT, CDR2 SNEGSKA (reference sequence).

V gene TRBV2 combines with J gene TRBJ2-5; tentatively, D is TRBD1 or TRBD2 (5 bases each). Trimming shortened V by 1 base and J by 3 bases, and 12 bases separated the two germline ends. The CDR3 consists of 15 residues. CDR1 and CDR2 from the germline V gene are SNHLY and FYNNEI. The CDR3 DNA reads TGTGCCAGCAGTGAAGTCCGGGGCCAAAAAGAGACCCAGTACTTC. The encoded protein is CASSEVRGQKETQYF. The whole variable domain, remainder taken from reference TRBV2 and TRBJ2-5, is EPEVTQTPSHQVTQMGQEVILRCVPISNHLYFYWYRQILGQKVEFLVSFYNNEISEKSEIFDDQFSVERPDGSNFTLKIRSTKLEDSAMYFCASSEVRGQKETQYFGPGTRLLVL.

J is TRBJ2-3 and V is TRBV2, with D perhaps given as TRBD1 or TRBD2 (6 bases each). The CDR3 length is 15 residues. Germline CDR1 is SNHLY and CDR2 is FYNNEI. The V end was cut by 9 bases, the J end by 0 bases, with 16 bases between. CDR3 region: CASTGGWGSTDTQYF. As DNA, the CDR3 is TGTGCCAGTACCGGGGGCTGGGGGAGCACAGATACGCAGTATTTT.

The CDR3 DNA follows: TGTGCCACCAGCAGAGATGCCCAAGGTACGCAGTATTTT. The encoded protein is CATSRDAQGTQYF. The genes are TRBV15 and TRBJ2-3; D gene ambiguous. The CDR3 loop spans 13 amino acids. Trimming cost V 0 bases and J 8 bases, with 9 bases left between them. Germline CDR1 and CDR2: LNHNV and YYDKDF (reference sequence).

The V and J genes are TRBV12-5 and TRBJ1-3; D gene ambiguous. This CDR3 has 13 residues. Trimming stripped 4 bases from V and 0 bases from J, with 4 bases between. The germline V gene encodes CDR1 LGHNT and CDR2 FRNRAP. This chain's CDR3 is CASGWGSGNTIYF. In DNA form, the CDR3 reads TGTGCTAGTGGTTGGGGCTCTGGAAACACCATATATTTT.

V and J are TRBV29-1 and TRBJ2-2, with D perhaps TRBD1 (6 bases). V shed 5 bases and J shed 5 bases, with 18 bases lying between them. This CDR3 region has 15 residues. CDR1 and CDR2 (germline): SQVTM, ANQGSEA. CDR3 bases: TGCAGCGTTTTCCAGCCGCAGGGACATACCGGGGAGCTGTTTTTT. Translation gives CSVFQPQGHTGELFF.

The CDR3 DNA reads as TGTGCCAGCAGCTTCGACGCGGACACCATATATTTT. This sequence encodes CASSFDADTIYF. This chain links TRBV7-8 with TRBJ1-3, with D uncertain. The germline CDR1 and CDR2 sequences are SGHVS and FQNEAQ. CDR3 size: 12 residues. The V gene lost 3 bases and the J gene lost 8 bases, with 8 bases spanning the gap.

The chain joins TRBV7-2 to TRBJ2-3; maybe TRBD1 (5 bases). The germline V gene has CDR1 SGHTA and CDR2 FQGNSA. CDR3 length: 15 residues. V was clipped by 7 bases and J by 3 bases, with 17 bases between them. The CDR3 here is CASTTGIVSTDTQYF. Here the CDR3 DNA reads TGTGCCAGCACAACAGGCATAGTCAGTACAGATACGCAGTATTTT. The variable domain in full, completed from reference TRBV7-2 and TRBJ2-3, reads GAGVSQSPSNKVTEKGKDVELRCDPISGHTALYWYRQSLGQGLEFLIYFQGNSAPDKSGLPSDRFSAERTGGSVSTLTIQRTQQEDSAVYLCASTTGIVSTDTQYFGPGTRLTVL.

This sequence joins TRBV15 and TRBJ1-5; D call uncertain. CDR3 length: 14 residues. From germline, CDR1 is LNHNV and CDR2 YYDKDF (reference sequence). The V gene lost 1 base and the J gene lost 2 bases, with 6 bases spanning the gap. CDR3 DNA sequence: TGTGCCACCAGCAGAGTAACAGGCAATCAGCCCCAGCATTTT. Residues: CATSRVTGNQPQHF.

This clone has more than one count but fewer than ten. V gene TRBV6-1 combines with J gene TRBJ1-4, with TRBD1 as a possible D gene (5 bases). With 8 bases removed from V and 7 bases from J, the gap between germline ends came to 14 bases. This CDR3 has 13 residues. CDR1 is MNHNS, CDR2 SASEGT, per germline. The CDR3 loop is CASLRLQGEKLFF. The DNA for the CDR3 is TGTGCCAGCTTAAGATTGCAGGGTGAAAAACTGTTTTTT.

V usage is TRBV4-1 and J usage is TRBJ1-2; D gene uncertain. Per the germline V gene, CDR1 is MGHRA and CDR2 is YSYEKL. Trimming shortened V by 0 bases and J by 3 bases, and 14 bases separated the two germline ends. The CDR3 length is 16 residues. CDR3 region: CASSQDDRDTYYGYTF. CDR3 bases: TGCGCCAGCAGCCAAGATGATAGGGATACCTACTATGGCTACACCTTC.

V and J are TRBV18 and TRBJ2-5; 7 nucleotides match TRBD1. The CDR3 totals 15 residues. Per the germline V gene, CDR1 is KGHSH and CDR2 is LQKENI. V lost 1 base and J lost 5; bases outside the gene matches: 7. CDR3 bases: TGTGCCAGCTCACCACGCGAGGGGGCGGGTGAGACCCAGTACTTC. This gives the protein CASSPREGAGETQYF.

The J gene is TRBJ2-2, the V gene TRBV9, with 7 nucleotides matching TRBD1. Germline CDR1 is SGDLS and CDR2 is YYNGEE. The V segment lost 4 bases and the J segment 2 bases; nucleotides outside the gene matches: 5. The CDR3 totals 15 residues. The CDR3 loop is CASSPGQPNTGELFF. The DNA for the CDR3 is TGTGCCAGCAGCCCGGGACAGCCTAACACCGGGGAGCTGTTTTTT.

The gene calls are TRBV7-6 and TRBJ2-2; 14 bases line up with TRBD2. CDR1 is SGHVS, CDR2 FNYEAQ, per germline. The CDR3 covers 17 residues. After removal of 5 bases from V and 5 bases from J, the junction contained 7 bases not matched to a gene. This CDR3 is CASSPGLAGDKTGELFF. The CDR3 nucleotides are TGTGCCAGCAGCCCGGGACTAGCGGGGGACAAAACCGGGGAGCTGTTTTTT.